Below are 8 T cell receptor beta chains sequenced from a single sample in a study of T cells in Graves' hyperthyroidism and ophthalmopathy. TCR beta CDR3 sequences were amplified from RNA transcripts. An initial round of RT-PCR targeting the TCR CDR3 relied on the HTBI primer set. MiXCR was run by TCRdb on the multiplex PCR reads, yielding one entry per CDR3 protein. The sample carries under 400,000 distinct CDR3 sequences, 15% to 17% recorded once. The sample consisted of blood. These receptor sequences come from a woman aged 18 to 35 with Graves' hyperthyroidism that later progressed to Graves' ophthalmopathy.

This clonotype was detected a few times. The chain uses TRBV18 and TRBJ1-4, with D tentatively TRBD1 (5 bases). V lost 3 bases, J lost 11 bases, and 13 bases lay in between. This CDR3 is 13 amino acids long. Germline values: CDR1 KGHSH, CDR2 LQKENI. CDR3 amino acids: CASSPLAGEKLFF. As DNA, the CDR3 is TGTGCCAGCTCACCCTTGGCGGGGGAGAAACTGTTTTTT.

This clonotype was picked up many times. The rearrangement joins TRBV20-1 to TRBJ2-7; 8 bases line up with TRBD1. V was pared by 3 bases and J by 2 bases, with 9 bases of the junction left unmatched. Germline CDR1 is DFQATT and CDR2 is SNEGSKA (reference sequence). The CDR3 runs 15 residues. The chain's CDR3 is CSARAGTGLPYEQYF. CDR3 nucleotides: TGCAGTGCTAGGGCCGGGACAGGCCTCCCCTACGAGCAGTACTTC.

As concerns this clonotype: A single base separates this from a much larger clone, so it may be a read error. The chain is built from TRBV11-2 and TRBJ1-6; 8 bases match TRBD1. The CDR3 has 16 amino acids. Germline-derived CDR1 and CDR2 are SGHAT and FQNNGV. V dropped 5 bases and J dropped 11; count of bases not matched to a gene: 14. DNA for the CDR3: TGTGCCAGCAGCCCTCAACGGACAGGGAGGTCTCCACCCCTCCACTTT. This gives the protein CASSPQRTGRSPPLHF. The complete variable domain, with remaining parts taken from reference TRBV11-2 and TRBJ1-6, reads EAGVAQSPRYKIIEKRQSVAFWCNPISGHATLYWYQQILGQGPKLLIQFQNNGVVDDSQLPKDRFSAERLKGVDSTLKIQPAKLEDSAVYLCASSPQRTGRSPPLHFGNGTRLTVT.

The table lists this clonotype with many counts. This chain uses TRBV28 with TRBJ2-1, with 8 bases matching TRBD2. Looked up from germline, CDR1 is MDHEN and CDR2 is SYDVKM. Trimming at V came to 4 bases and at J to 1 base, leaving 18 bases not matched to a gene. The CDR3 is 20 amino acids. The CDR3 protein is CASSSRTKPSGRGSYNEQFF. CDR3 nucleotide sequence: TGTGCCAGCAGTTCCCGAACCAAACCTAGCGGGCGAGGGTCCTACAATGAGCAGTTCTTC.

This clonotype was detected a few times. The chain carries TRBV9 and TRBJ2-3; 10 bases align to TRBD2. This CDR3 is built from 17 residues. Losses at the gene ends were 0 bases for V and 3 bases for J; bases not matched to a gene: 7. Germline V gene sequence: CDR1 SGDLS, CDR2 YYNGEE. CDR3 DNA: TGTGCCAGCAGCGTAGCAGCGGGAGGGTCAACAACAGATACGCAGTATTTT. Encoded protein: CASSVAAGGSTTDTQYF.

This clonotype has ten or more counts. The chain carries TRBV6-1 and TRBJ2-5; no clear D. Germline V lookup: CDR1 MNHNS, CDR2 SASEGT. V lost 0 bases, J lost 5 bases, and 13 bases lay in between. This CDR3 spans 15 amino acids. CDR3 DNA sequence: TGTGCCAGCAGTGAAGCTGGGCGACCGTGGGAGACCCAGTACTTC. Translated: CASSEAGRPWETQYF.

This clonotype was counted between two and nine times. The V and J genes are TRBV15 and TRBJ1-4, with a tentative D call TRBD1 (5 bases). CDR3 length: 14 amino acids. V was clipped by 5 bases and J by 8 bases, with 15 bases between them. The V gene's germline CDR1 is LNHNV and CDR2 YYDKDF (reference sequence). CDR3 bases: TGTGCCACCAGCCCAAGGGACGCTAGCGAAAAACTGTTTTTT. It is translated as CATSPRDASEKLFF.

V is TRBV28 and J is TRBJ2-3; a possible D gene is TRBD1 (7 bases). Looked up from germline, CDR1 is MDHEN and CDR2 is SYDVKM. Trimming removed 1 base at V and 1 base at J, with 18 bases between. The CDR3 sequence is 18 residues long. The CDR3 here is CASSLSNFRGVGTDTQYF. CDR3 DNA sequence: TGTGCCAGCAGTTTATCAAATTTCAGGGGGGTGGGCACAGATACGCAGTATTTT.